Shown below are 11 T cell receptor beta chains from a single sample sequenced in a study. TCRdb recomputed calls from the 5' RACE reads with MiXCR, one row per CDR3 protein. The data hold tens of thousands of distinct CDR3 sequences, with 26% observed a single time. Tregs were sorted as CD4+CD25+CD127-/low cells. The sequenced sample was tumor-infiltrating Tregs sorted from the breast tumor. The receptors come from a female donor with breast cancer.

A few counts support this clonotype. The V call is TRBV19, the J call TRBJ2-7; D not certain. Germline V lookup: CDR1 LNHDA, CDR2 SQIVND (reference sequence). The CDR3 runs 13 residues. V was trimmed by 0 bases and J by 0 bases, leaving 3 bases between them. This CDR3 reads CASSIEISYEQYF. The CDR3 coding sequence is TGTGCCAGTAGTATAGAGATCTCCTACGAGCAGTACTTC.

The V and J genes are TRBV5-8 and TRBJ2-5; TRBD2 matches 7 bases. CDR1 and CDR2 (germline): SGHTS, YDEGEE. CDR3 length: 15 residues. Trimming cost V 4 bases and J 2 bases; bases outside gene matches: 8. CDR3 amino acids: CASSASGLRQETQYF. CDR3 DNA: TGTGCCAGCAGCGCTTCGGGACTACGACAAGAGACCCAGTACTTC.

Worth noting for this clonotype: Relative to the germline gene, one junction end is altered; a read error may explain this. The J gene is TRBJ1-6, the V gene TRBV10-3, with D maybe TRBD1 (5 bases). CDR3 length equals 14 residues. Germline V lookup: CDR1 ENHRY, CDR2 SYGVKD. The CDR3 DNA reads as TGTGCCACGCGCCCGGGGCTGGAGTATTCACCCCCCCACTTT. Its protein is CATRPGLEYSPPHF.

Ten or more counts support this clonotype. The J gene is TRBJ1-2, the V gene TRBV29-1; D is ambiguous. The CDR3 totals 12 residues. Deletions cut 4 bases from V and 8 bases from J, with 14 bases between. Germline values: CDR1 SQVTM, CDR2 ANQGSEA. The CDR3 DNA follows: TGCAGCGTTGTAGGAGGTGCGGCAGGCTACACCTTC. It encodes CSVVGGAAGYTF.

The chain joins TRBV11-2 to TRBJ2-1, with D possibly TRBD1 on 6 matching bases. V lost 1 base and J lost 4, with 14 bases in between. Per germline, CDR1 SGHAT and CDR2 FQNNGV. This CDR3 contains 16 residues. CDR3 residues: CASSLVQGFTYNEQFF. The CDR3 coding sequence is TGTGCCAGCAGCTTAGTACAGGGATTTACATACAATGAGCAGTTCTTC.

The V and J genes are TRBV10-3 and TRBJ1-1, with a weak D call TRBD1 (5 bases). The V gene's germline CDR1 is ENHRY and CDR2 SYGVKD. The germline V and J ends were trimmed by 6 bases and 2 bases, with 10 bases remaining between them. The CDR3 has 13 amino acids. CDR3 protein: CAISRDPNTEAFF. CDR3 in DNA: TGTGCCATCAGCAGGGACCCCAACACTGAAGCTTTCTTT.

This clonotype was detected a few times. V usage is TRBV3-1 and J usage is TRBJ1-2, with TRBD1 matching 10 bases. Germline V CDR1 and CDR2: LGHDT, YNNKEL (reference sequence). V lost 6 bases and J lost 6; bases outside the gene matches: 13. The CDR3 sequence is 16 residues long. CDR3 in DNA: TGTGCCAGCAGTCGAACAGCGCCGGGACAGGGGAATGGCTACACCTTC. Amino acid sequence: CASSRTAPGQGNGYTF. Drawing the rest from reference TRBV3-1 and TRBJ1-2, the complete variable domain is DTAVSQTPKYLVTQMGNDKSIKCEQNLGHDTMYWYKQDSKKFLKIMFSYNNKELIINETVPNRFSPKSPDKAHLNLHINSLELGDSAVYFCASSRTAPGQGNGYTFGSGTRLTVV.

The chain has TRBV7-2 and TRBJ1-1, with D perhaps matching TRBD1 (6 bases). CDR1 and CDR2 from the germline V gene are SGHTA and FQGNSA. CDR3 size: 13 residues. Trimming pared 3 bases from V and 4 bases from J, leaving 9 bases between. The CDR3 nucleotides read TGTGCCAGCAGCTTCGCAGGGGCCACTGAAGCTTTCTTT. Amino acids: CASSFAGATEAFF.

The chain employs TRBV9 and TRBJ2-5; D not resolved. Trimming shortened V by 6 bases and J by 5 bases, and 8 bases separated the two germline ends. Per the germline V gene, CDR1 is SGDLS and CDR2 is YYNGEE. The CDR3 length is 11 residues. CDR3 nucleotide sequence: TGTGCCAGCATCCGATGGGAGACCCAGTACTTC. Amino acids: CASIRWETQYF.

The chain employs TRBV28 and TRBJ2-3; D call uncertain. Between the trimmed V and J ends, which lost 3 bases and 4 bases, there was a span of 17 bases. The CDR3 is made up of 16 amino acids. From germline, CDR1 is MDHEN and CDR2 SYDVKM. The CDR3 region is CASSLGGGQFADTQYF. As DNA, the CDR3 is TGTGCCAGCAGTTTGGGTGGTGGCCAGTTTGCAGATACGCAGTATTTT. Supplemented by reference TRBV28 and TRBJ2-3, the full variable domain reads DVKVTQSSRYLVKRTGEKVFLECVQDMDHENMFWYRQDPGLGLRLIYFSYDVKMKEKGDIPEGYSVSREKKERFSLILESASTNQTSMYLCASSLGGGQFADTQYFGPGTRLTVL.

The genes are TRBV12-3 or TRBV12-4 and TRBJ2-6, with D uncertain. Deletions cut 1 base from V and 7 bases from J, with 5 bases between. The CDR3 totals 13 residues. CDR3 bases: TGTGCCAGCAGTTTAGGAGGAGCCAACGTCCTGACTTTC. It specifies CASSLGGANVLTF.